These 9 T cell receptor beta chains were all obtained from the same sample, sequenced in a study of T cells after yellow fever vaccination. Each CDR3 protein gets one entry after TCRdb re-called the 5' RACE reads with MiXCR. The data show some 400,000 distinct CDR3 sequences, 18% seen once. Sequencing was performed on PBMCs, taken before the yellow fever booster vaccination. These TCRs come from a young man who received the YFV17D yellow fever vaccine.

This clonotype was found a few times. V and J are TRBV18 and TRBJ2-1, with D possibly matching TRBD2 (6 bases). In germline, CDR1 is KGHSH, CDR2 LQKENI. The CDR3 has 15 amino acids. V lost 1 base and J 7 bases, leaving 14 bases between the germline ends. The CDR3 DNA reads TGTGCCAGCTCACCACTACCGGGACTCGTAAATGAGCAGTTCTTC. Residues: CASSPLPGLVNEQFF.

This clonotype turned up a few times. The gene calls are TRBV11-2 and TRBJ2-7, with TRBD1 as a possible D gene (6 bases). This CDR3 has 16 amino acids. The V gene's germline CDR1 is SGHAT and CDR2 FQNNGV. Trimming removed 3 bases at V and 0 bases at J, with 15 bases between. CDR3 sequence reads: CASSFGPGENSYEQYV. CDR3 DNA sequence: TGTGCCAGCAGCTTTGGGCCAGGGGAGAACTCCTACGAGCAGTACGTC.

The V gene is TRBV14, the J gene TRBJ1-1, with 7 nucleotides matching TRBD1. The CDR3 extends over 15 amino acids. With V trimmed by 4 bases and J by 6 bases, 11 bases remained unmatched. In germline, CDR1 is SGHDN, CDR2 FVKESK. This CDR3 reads CASSLSRGAGAEAFF. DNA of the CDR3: TGTGCCAGCAGCCTATCCAGGGGGGCAGGGGCTGAAGCTTTCTTT.

The CDR3 sequence: CASSILQGGELFF. DNA for the CDR3: TGTGCCAGTAGTATCCTCCAGGGAGGGGAGCTGTTTTTT. This chain links TRBV19 with TRBJ2-2, with D perhaps TRBD1 (5 bases). Germline values: CDR1 LNHDA, CDR2 SQIVND (reference sequence). V was pared by 3 bases and J by 8 bases, with 10 bases between. The CDR3 contains 13 residues.

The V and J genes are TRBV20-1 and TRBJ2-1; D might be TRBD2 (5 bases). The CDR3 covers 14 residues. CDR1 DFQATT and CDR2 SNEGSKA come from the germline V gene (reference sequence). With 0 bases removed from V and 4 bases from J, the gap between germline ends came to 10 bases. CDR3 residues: CSARDTRAYNEQFF. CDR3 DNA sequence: TGCAGTGCTAGAGATACGAGGGCTTACAATGAGCAGTTCTTC.

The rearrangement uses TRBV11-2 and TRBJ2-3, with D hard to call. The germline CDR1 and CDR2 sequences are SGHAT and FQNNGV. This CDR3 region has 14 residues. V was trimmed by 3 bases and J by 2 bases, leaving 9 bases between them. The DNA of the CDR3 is TGTGCCAGCAGCTTGGGCAGGCCCACAGATACGCAGTATTTT. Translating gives CASSLGRPTDTQYF.

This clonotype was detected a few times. The CDR3 loop is CASSVFSGVGSVQYF. CDR3 coding DNA: TGTGCCAGCAGCGTATTTTCTGGTGTAGGGTCAGTGCAGTACTTC. The chain couples TRBV9 to TRBJ2-7; D gene ambiguous. The CDR3 runs to 15 residues. The ends were cut back, 1 base at V and 9 bases at J, with 20 bases in the middle. Germline-derived CDR1 and CDR2 are SGDLS and YYNGEE.

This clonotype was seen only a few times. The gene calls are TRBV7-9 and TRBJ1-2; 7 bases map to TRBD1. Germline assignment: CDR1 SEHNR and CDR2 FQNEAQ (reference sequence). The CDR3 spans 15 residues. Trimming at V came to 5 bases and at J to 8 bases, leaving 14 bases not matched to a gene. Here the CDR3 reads CASSLLGQPLDGYTF. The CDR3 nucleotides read TGTGCCAGCAGCCTATTGGGACAGCCTTTGGACGGCTACACCTTC.

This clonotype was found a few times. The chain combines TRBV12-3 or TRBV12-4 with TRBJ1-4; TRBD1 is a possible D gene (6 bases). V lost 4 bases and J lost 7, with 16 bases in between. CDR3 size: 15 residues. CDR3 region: CASSSQQGFREKLFF. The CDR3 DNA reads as TGTGCCAGCAGTTCCCAACAGGGATTCCGTGAAAAACTGTTTTTT.